This T cell receptor beta chain was recovered during a study of T cell repertoires in ileal Crohn's disease. Study-wide findings and caveats: Mucosal expansions were suggested to be mainly CD8 T cells.

Sequenced by immunoSEQ multiplex PCR; TCRdb stores in-frame clones only, minus some. The repertoire holds approximately 4,200 clones, with just under 75% as singletons. Germline CDR1 reads MDHEN; CDR2 reads SYDVKM. The V end was cut by 2 bases, the J end by 5 bases, with 15 bases between. The CDR3 is 15 residues long. A word on this clone: Its matching antigen is unknown.

Included were adult ileal or ileocolonic Crohn's patients indicated for ileocolonic resection. Sequencing used ileal tissue. The receptor comes from an adult with Crohn's disease. The gene calls are TRBV28 and TRBJ2-5, with D tentatively TRBD1 (6 bases). The CDR3 protein is CASSLGGSIVETQYF. For the CDR3, the DNA is TGTGCCAGCAGTTTAGGGGGCAGTATAGTGGAGACCCAGTACTTC.